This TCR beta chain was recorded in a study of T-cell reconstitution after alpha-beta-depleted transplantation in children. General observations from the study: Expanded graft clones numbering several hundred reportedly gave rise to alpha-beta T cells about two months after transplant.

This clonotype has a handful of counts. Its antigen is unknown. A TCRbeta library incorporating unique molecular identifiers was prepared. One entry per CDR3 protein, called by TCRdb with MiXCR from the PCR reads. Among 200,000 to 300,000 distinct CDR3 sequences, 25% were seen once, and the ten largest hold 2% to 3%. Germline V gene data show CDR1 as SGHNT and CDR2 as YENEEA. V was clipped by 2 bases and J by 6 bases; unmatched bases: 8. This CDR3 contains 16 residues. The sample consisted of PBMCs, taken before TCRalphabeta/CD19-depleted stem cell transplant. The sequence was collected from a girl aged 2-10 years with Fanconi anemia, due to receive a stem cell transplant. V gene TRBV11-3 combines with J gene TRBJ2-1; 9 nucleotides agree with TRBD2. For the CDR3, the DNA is TGTGCCAGCAGCTTACGGACTAGCGACTTTTCCAATGAGCAGTTCTTC. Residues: CASSLRTSDFSNEQFF.